The source of this T cell receptor beta chain is a study of blood T cells in healthy people across ages. Study details: About one barcoded TCR beta cDNA was captured per two T cells.

The V gene end was trimmed by 5 bases and the J gene end by 1 base; junction bases not matched to a gene: 11. The germline CDR1 and CDR2 sequences are SGHTA and FQGNSA. This CDR3 is 16 amino acids long. Then a second PCR, running roughly 6 to 11 cycles, was carried out with a sample-barcoded 5' primer and a J-beta primer mix. TCRdb re-derived calls from the 5' RACE reads in MiXCR, one entry per CDR3 protein. The table includes around 790,000 distinct CDR3 sequences, 40% to 50% detected once. This rearrangement joins TRBV7-2 to TRBJ2-7; TRBD2 aligns across 7 bases. The sample comprised blood. This clonotype originated in a man aged 60-69 years in good health. This CDR3 reads CASSPVLGTTSYEQYF. The CDR3, as DNA: TGTGCCAGCAGCCCAGTCCTCGGGACTACATCCTACGAGCAGTACTTC.